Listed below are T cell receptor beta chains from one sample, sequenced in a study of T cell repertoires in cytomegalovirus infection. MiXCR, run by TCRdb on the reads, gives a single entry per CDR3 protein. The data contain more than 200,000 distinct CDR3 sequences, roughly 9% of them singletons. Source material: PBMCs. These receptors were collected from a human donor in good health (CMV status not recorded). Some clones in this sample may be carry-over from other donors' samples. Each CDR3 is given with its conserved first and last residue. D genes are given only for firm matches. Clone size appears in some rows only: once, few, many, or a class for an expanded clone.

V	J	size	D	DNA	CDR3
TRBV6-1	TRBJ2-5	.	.	TGTGCCAGCAGTCATGGGGGGCGGGGTCGCCAAGAGACCCAGTACTTC	CASSHGGRGRQETQYF
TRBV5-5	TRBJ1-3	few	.	TGTGCCAGCAGCTACACCAACAGGTTCTCTGGAAACACCATATATTTT	CASSYTNRFSGNTIYF
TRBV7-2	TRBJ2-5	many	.	TGTGCCAGCAGCTTCATGGGGGGAGAGACCCAGTACTTC	CASSFMGGETQYF
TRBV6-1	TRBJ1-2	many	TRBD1	TGTGCCAGCAGTGTCAACAGGGGTCGGGACTATGGCTACACCTTC	CASSVNRGRDYGYTF
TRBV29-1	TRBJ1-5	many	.	TGCAGCGTTGGGACGGGAAGCAATCAGCCCCAGCATTTT	CSVGTGSNQPQHF
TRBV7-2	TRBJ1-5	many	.	TGTGCCAGCAGTCAAGGGATTAGCCCCCAGCATTTT	CASSQGISPQHF
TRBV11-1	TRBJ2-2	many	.	TGTGCCAGCAGCCGGAGGATCGGGGAGCTGTTTTTT	CASSRRIGELFF
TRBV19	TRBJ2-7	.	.	TGTGCCAGTAGTATAAGTTGGGGGGCAGACGTGGAGCAGTACTTC	CASSISWGADVEQYF
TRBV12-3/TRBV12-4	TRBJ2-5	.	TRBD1	TGTGCCAGCAGTGACAGGACAGGGGGCACGGAGACCCAGTACTTC	CASSDRTGGTETQYF
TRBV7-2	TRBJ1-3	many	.	TGTGCCAGCAGGTCCGGGGGGGCCCCTGGAAACACCATATATTTT	CASRSGGAPGNTIYF
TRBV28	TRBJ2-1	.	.	TGTGCCAGCCCGCCGCAGGGAACGGGCTACAATGAGCAGTTCTTC	CASPPQGTGYNEQFF
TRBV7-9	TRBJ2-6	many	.	TGTGCCAGCAGCCAAGGGAAGGGTCCAGCTGGGGCCAACGTCCTGACTTTC	CASSQGKGPAGANVLTF
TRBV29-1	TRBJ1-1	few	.	TGCAGCGTTGATCGCGAGGGGATGAACACTGAAGCTTTCTTT	CSVDREGMNTEAFF
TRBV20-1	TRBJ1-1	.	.	TGCAGTTCTAGAGATTCTTTACCCTCTCGGACGTCGAACACTGAAGCTTTCTTT	CSSRDSLPSRTSNTEAFF
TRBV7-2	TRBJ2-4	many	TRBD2	TGTGCCAGCAGCTCAGCTCCGGGACTAGCGGGGGGGCCACAGAAAAACATTCAGTACTTC	CASSSAPGLAGGPQKNIQYF
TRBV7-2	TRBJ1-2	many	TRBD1	TGTGCCAGCAGTTCTATGACAGGGACCTATGGCTACACCTTC	CASSSMTGTYGYTF
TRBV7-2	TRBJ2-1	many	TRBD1	TGTGCCAGCAGCTTAGATAGGACAGGGGGACAGTTCTTC	CASSLDRTGGQFF
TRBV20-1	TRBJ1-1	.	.	TGCAGTGCTAGAGTTTACAGCGAAGCTTTCTTT	CSARVYSEAFF
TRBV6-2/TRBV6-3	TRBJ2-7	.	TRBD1	TGTGCCAGCAGTTACTCACCCGGGACACACAGGGGTCACGAGCAGTACTTC	CASSYSPGTHRGHEQYF
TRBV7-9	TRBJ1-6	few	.	TGTGCCAGCAGCTCTAGGACCCTTGGGAAGAATTCACCCCTCCACTTT	CASSSRTLGKNSPLHF
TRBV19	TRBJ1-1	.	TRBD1	TGTGCCAGTAGTATAGCGGGAAGGGGGCGGACTGAAGCTTTCTTT	CASSIAGRGRTEAFF
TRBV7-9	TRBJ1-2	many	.	TGTGCCAGCAGTTTCCAAGTCATAGGGGACTACTATGGCTACACCTTC	CASSFQVIGDYYGYTF
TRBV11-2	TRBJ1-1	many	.	TGTGCCAGCAGCTTAGTCGTCCGAGGAAGGAGGAACACTGAAGCTTTCTTT	CASSLVVRGRRNTEAFF
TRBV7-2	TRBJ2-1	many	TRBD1	TGTGCCAGCAGCTTAGGAGGGCGGCTTCGGACAGGGGACTCCTACAATGAGCAGTTCTTC	CASSLGGRLRTGDSYNEQFF
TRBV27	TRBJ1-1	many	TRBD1	TGTGCCAGCAGTTTACTCGGGACAGGTAAAGTGAACACTGAAGCTTTCTTT	CASSLLGTGKVNTEAFF
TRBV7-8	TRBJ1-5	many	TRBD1	TGTGCCAGCAGCTCCCAGGGGGCGAGCAATCAGCCCCAGCATTTT	CASSSQGASNQPQHF
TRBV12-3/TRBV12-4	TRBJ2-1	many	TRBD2	TGTGCCAGCAGTTTAACGACTAGCGGGAAGTACTTCTCCTACAATGAGCAGTTCTTC	CASSLTTSGKYFSYNEQFF
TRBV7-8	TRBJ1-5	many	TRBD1	TGTGCCAGCAGTCAAAGTTCCCAGGGGGCCTATCAGCCCCAGCATTTT	CASSQSSQGAYQPQHF